The subject of this entry is one T cell receptor beta chain. The data stem from a study of cytomegalovirus exposure and HLA in healthy donors. The primer mix had 60 Vbeta and 13 Jbeta primers. Profiled with immunoSEQ multiplex PCR; TCRdb holds only in-frame clones, not every one. The table records 120,000 or so clones, about three quarters of them present only once. The TCR sequence derives from a man younger than 40 in good health and CMV-seronegative. The sequenced sample was PBMCs.

CDR3: CASSETGGGYTF. In DNA, the CDR3 is TGTGCCAGCAGCGAAACAGGCGGTGGCTACACCTTC. The chain uses TRBV9 and TRBJ1-2; a possible D gene is TRBD1 (5 bases). Trimming left V 3 bases short and J 7 bases short, with 10 bases between. Per germline, CDR1 SGDLS and CDR2 YYNGEE. The CDR3 spans 12 residues.